The 28 T cell receptor beta chains presented below share a single source sample, sequenced in a study of T cell responses to AZD1222 COVID-19 vaccine. Sequencing used immunoSEQ multiplex PCR; TCRdb keeps in-frame clones, though not all of them. The sample carries some 84,000 clones, around 85% recorded once. Sequenced here: peripheral blood, sampled 28 days after the second AZD1222 dose. These TCRs come from an adult who received the AZD1222 COVID-19 vaccine.

This clone was seen only once. This rearrangement joins TRBV7-9 to TRBJ1-2; TRBD1 matches at 9 bases. Germline V lookup: CDR1 SEHNR, CDR2 FQNEAQ (reference sequence). This CDR3 is 14 amino acids long. V lost 5 bases to trimming and J lost 2 bases; unmatched junction nucleotides: 3. The CDR3 DNA reads as TGTGCCAGCAGCATAGGGACAGGGAACTATGGCTACACCTTC. This codes for CASSIGTGNYGYTF.

The rearrangement links TRBV19 to TRBJ1-2; D not certain. V lost 3 bases to trimming and J lost 4 bases, with 12 bases between them. Germline V CDR1 and CDR2: LNHDA, SQIVND (reference sequence). This CDR3 contains 14 residues. The DNA for the CDR3 is TGTGCCAGTAGTATGGGGTGGCAGTCCTATGGCTACACCTTC. Its protein product is CASSMGWQSYGYTF.

The rearrangement joins TRBV6-5 to TRBJ2-7; either TRBD1 or TRBD2 may fit D (5 bases each). The CDR3 spans 16 residues. Per germline, CDR1 MNHEY and CDR2 SVGAGI. Trimming removed 0 bases from V and 0 bases from J, with 12 bases in between. The CDR3 nucleotides are TGTGCCAGCAGTTACTCCAGCGCAGGGAGCTCCTACGAGCAGTACGTC. Protein product: CASSYSSAGSSYEQYV.

This chain joins TRBV12-3 or TRBV12-4 and TRBJ1-2, with D possibly TRBD1 on 5 matching bases. The V and J ends lost 9 bases and 0 bases respectively, with 11 bases between them. CDR3 length: 13 amino acids. The CDR3 DNA sequence: TGTGCCAGTAACAGGCGAACTAACTATGGCTACACCTTC. It codes for CASNRRTNYGYTF.

The gene calls are TRBV29-1 and TRBJ2-1; 12 bases align to TRBD2. J was trimmed by 4 bases and V by 4 bases; bases with no gene match: 2. The CDR3 runs to 14 residues. Germline CDR1 and CDR2: SQVTM and ANQGSEA. The CDR3 sequence is CSVAGLAGYNEQFF. The DNA of the CDR3 is TGCAGCGTTGCGGGACTAGCGGGTTACAATGAGCAGTTCTTC.

CDR3 loop: CASSQDQAYEQYF. The CDR3 DNA sequence: TGCGCCAGCAGCCAAGATCAAGCCTACGAGCAGTACTTC. J is TRBJ2-7 and V is TRBV4-3; D is unclear. This CDR3 has 13 residues. Germline CDR1 and CDR2: LGHNA and YSLEER. V was clipped by 0 bases and J by 2 bases, with 5 bases between them.

The genes are TRBV3-1 (or the pseudogene TRBV3-2) and TRBJ1-4; TRBD1 might be the D (5 bases). There are 15 residues in the CDR3. The ends were cut back, 6 bases at V and 2 bases at J, with 13 bases in the middle. Germline values: CDR1 LGHDT, CDR2 YNNKEL (reference sequence). CDR3 loop: CASSVVSGTNEKLFF. CDR3 sequence (DNA): TGTGCCAGCAGTGTAGTCTCAGGGACTAATGAAAAACTGTTTTTT.

The chain links TRBV7-6 to TRBJ2-2; tentative D call: TRBD1 (6 bases). CDR1 is SGHVS and CDR2 is FNYEAQ in the germline V gene. V gave up 5 bases and J gave up 5 bases, with 18 bases separating them. The CDR3 length is 16 residues. CDR3: CASSRLKGGVTGELFF. The CDR3 region has the DNA TGTGCCAGCAGCCGCCTCAAAGGGGGTGTGACCGGGGAGCTGTTTTTT.

This clone appeared a single time. For the CDR3, the DNA is TGCGCCAGCGGACAGGAGCCCCTCCTTGAGCAGTTCTTC. Translating it yields CASGQEPLLEQFF. V is TRBV5-1 and J is TRBJ2-1; 7 positions match TRBD1. Germline V gene sequence: CDR1 SGHRS, CDR2 YFSETQ. CDR3 length: 13 amino acids. With 7 bases clipped from V and 9 bases from J, the junction kept 10 bases outside the gene matches.

V is TRBV5-1 and J is TRBJ1-6; D may be TRBD1 (5 bases). There are 15 residues in the CDR3. The V gene's germline CDR1 is SGHRS and CDR2 YFSETQ. Trimming left V 0 bases short and J 9 bases short, with 13 bases between. The CDR3 reads CASSLALRASSPLHF. For the CDR3, the DNA is TGCGCCAGCAGCTTGGCCCTCAGGGCTAGTTCACCCCTCCACTTT. The complete variable domain, with remaining parts taken from reference TRBV5-1 and TRBJ1-6, reads KAGVTQTPRYLIKTRGQQVTLSCSPISGHRSVSWYQQTPGQGLQFLFEYFSETQRNKGNFPGRFSGRQFSNSRSEMNVSTLELGDSALYLCASSLALRASSPLHFGNGTRLTVT.

The chain recombines TRBV6-5 with TRBJ2-1; 8 bases are a match to TRBD2. Germline-derived CDR1 and CDR2 are MNHEY and SVGAGI. With V trimmed by 4 bases and J by 8 bases, 10 bases remained unmatched. The CDR3 is 15 residues long. CDR3 sequence reads: CASSLGLVKGDEQFF. CDR3 in DNA: TGTGCCAGCAGTTTGGGACTAGTAAAGGGCGATGAGCAGTTCTTC.

This rearrangement joins TRBV18 to TRBJ2-7; D may be TRBD2 (5 bases). The CDR3 spans 16 residues. The V end was cut by 0 bases, the J end by 4 bases, with 16 bases between. CDR1 KGHSH and CDR2 LQKENI come from the germline V gene. The CDR3 sequence is CASSPPNLAAGYEQYF. The DNA of the CDR3 is TGTGCCAGCTCACCACCTAACCTAGCCGCCGGTTACGAGCAGTACTTC.

The genes are TRBV11-3 and TRBJ2-2, with 7 bases that match TRBD2. This CDR3 contains 14 residues. The V and J ends lost 1 base and 4 bases, in that order; junction bases with no gene match: 0. The germline V gene has CDR1 SGHNT and CDR2 YENEEA. The CDR3 protein is CASSLAGGTGELFF. The CDR3 bases are TGTGCCAGCAGCTTAGCGGGGGGCACCGGGGAGCTGTTTTTT.

This chain joins TRBV3-1 (or the pseudogene TRBV3-2) and TRBJ2-7, with D possibly matching TRBD1 (6 bases). The V end was cut by 7 bases, the J end by 0 bases, with 10 bases between. The CDR3 is made up of 13 amino acids. Germline-derived CDR1 and CDR2 are LGHDT and YNNKEL (reference sequence). CDR3 DNA: TGTGCCAGCAACCAGGGGAGCTCCTACGAGCAGTACTTC. This codes for CASNQGSSYEQYF.

Here the CDR3 reads CASSLGDRASGELFF. The CDR3 DNA sequence: TGTGCCAGCAGTCTTGGGGACAGGGCTTCCGGGGAGCTGTTTTTT. V and J are TRBV28 and TRBJ2-2, with 9 bases aligning to TRBD1. This CDR3 contains 15 residues. Trimming removed 5 bases from V and 6 bases from J; junction bases left unmatched: 7. The germline V gene encodes CDR1 MDHEN and CDR2 SYDVKM.

The chain combines TRBV6-2 or TRBV6-3 with TRBJ1-3, with D possibly TRBD1 on 6 matching bases. The CDR3 covers 15 residues. Per germline, CDR1 MNHEY and CDR2 SVGEGT. V lost 2 bases and J 1 base, leaving 9 bases between the germline ends. The CDR3 sequence is CASSYTRGSGNTIYF. As DNA, the CDR3 is TGTGCCAGCAGTTACACCAGGGGATCTGGAAACACCATATATTTT.

This clone was seen more than once but under ten times. The chain carries TRBV11-2 and TRBJ2-1; D unresolved. The germline gives CDR1 SGHAT, CDR2 FQNNGV. V lost 4 bases and J lost 10, with 14 bases in between. There are 13 residues in the CDR3. CDR3 bases: TGTGCCAGCAGCTCGCCCCTCGTCAAGGAGCAGTTCTTC. Protein: CASSSPLVKEQFF.

The V and J genes are TRBV28 and TRBJ1-5, with TRBD1 as a possible D gene (5 bases). The CDR3 has 14 amino acids. Germline values: CDR1 MDHEN, CDR2 SYDVKM. Trimming cost V 5 bases and J 7 bases, with 15 bases left between them. The CDR3 coding sequence is TGTGCCAGCAGTCATAGCAGGGACGGCCAGCCCCAGCATTTT. Translated: CASSHSRDGQPQHF.

The chain links TRBV7-2 to TRBJ2-5; 8 bases fit TRBD2. CDR1 is SGHTA and CDR2 is FQGNSA in the germline V gene. The CDR3 covers 15 residues. V shed 2 bases, J shed 5 bases, and the junction held 7 bases outside the gene matches. CDR3 nucleotides: TGTGCCAGCAGCTTATTTTCGGGGGGGTCGGAGACCCAGTACTTC. This translates into CASSLFSGGSETQYF.

This clone came up a few times. This chain links TRBV5-1 with TRBJ1-1, with a possible D match to TRBD1 (5 bases). This CDR3 has 14 residues. V shed 4 bases and J shed 4 bases, with 14 bases lying between them. The germline gives CDR1 SGHRS, CDR2 YFSETQ. The chain's CDR3 is CASSGQTGGTEAFF. In DNA, the CDR3 is TGCGCCAGCAGCGGCCAGACTGGGGGCACTGAAGCTTTCTTT.

The V gene is TRBV28, the J gene TRBJ1-5; tentatively, D is TRBD1 (5 bases). The CDR3 contains 16 residues. V lost 8 bases and J 2 bases, leaving 19 bases between the germline ends. CDR1 is MDHEN, CDR2 SYDVKM, per germline. CDR3 DNA: TGTGCCAGCGGGGCGCCGGGCGCAGTAGGCAATCAGCCCCAGCATTTT. Translating gives CASGAPGAVGNQPQHF.

The chain links TRBV7-2 to TRBJ1-5, with 9 bases fitting TRBD1. The CDR3 is made up of 15 amino acids. After removal of 5 bases from V and 3 bases from J, the junction contained 5 bases not matched to a gene. Germline CDR1 and CDR2: SGHTA and FQGNSA. Written as DNA, the CDR3 is TGTGCCAGCAGCCCTGACAGGGGGAACAATCAGCCCCAGCATTTT. It translates to CASSPDRGNNQPQHF.

The V and J genes are TRBV7-2 and TRBJ2-3; no firm D call. V lost 0 bases to trimming and J lost 0 bases, with 13 bases between them. CDR3 length: 17 residues. CDR1 SGHTA and CDR2 FQGNSA come from the germline V gene. The CDR3 here is CASSLAKTATSTDTQYF. CDR3 nucleotide sequence: TGTGCCAGCAGCTTAGCCAAGACCGCCACCAGCACAGATACGCAGTATTTT.

The chain uses TRBV28 and TRBJ2-2; D not resolved. Germline values: CDR1 MDHEN, CDR2 SYDVKM. Trimming removed 6 bases at V and 3 bases at J, with 11 bases between. The CDR3 loop spans 14 amino acids. CDR3 region: CASRLPSDTGELFF. In nucleotides, the CDR3 is TGTGCCAGCAGACTACCTAGTGACACCGGGGAGCTGTTTTTT.

The chain carries TRBV11-3 and TRBJ1-4; D gene uncertain. The CDR3 extends over 13 amino acids. V gave up 6 bases and J gave up 8 bases, with 13 bases separating them. Germline values: CDR1 SGHNT, CDR2 YENEEA. CDR3 bases: TGTGCCAGCAGAGGCAACGAGGAGGAAAAACTGTTTTTT. Protein sequence: CASRGNEEEKLFF.

The gene calls are TRBV12-3 or TRBV12-4 and TRBJ1-2; no firm D call. This CDR3 is 12 amino acids long. Deletions cut 7 bases from V and 4 bases from J, with 10 bases between. The CDR3 is CASMGQSYGYTF. CDR3 nucleotide sequence: TGTGCCAGCATGGGCCAGAGCTATGGCTACACCTTC.

The chain employs TRBV27 and TRBJ1-2; TRBD1 is a possible D gene (5 bases). Trimming took off 6 bases at V and 6 bases at J, with 11 bases between the two ends. Germline CDR1 MNHEY, CDR2 SMNVEV (reference sequence). There are 12 residues in the CDR3. CDR3 sequence (DNA): TGTGCCAGCAGCTTAAGGGGAAATGGCTACACCTTC. Translated, it gives CASSLRGNGYTF.

This chain uses TRBV19 with TRBJ1-6; 7 bases match TRBD1. The CDR3 loop spans 14 amino acids. The germline V gene has CDR1 LNHDA and CDR2 SQIVND (reference sequence). J lost 9 bases, V lost 8 bases, and 10 bases had no gene match. As DNA, the CDR3 is TGTGCCAGTCGAAAGGGGGCCTTAGGTTCACCCCTCCACTTT. This codes for CASRKGALGSPLHF.